This TCR beta chain was sequenced in a study of T cell repertoires in cytomegalovirus infection. Overall study context: Public TCR beta signatures provided an indication of both CMV infection and a matching HLA type. Findings of the study overall: Clonotypes of TCR beta that were HLA-C-restricted and CMV-specific dominated the ex vivo response. Summed frequency of public TCR beta families distinguished CMV carriers with the relevant HLA.

Each CDR3 protein is one row after TCRdb ran MiXCR on the reads. Counted here are 630,000 or so distinct CDR3 sequences, approximately 24% occurring once; the ten biggest clones make up 6.5% to 10%. Remarks on this clonotype: Antigen unknown.

CDR1 SGHTA and CDR2 FQGNSA come from the germline V gene. The CDR3 covers 17 residues. The V and J ends lost 5 bases and 10 bases respectively, with 29 bases between them. The sequence derives from a human donor in good health (CMV status not recorded). Some clones in this sample may be carry-over from other donors' samples. V and J are TRBV7-2 and TRBJ2-5; D is uncertain. The specimen sequenced was CD8+ T cells from PBMCs. CDR3 sequence: CASSPLVGSVLPWGQYF. DNA of the CDR3: TGTGCCAGCAGCCCCCTTGTGGGATCCGTTCTGCCTTGGGGCCAGTACTTC.